The 21 T cell receptor beta chains given below trace back to one sample, sequenced in a study of blood T cell repertoires in COVID-19 (TCRdb year 2020). The library was obtained by the immunoSEQ multiplex PCR assay. As stored in TCRdb, this immuneACCESS dataset retains in-frame rearrangements with V and J assigned. A fraction of the clones does not appear; measured against another copy, unresolved V genes explain less than half of the discrepancy, and the remainder lacks a known reason. Recorded for this sample are roughly 200,000 clones; 80% to 85% of them occurred a single time. The ten largest clones capture roughly 10% of the sample. Sequences were obtained from peripheral blood. Receptors originate from an elderly woman with COVID-19, enrolled during active disease.

DNA for the CDR3: TGTGCCAGTAGTACCCAAGTCGGGAGGGCGGTTAATGAGCAGTTCTTC. Amino acid sequence: CASSTQVGRAVNEQFF. This sequence joins TRBV19 and TRBJ2-1, with 8 bases matching TRBD2. After removal of 4 bases from V and 7 bases from J, the junction contained 12 bases not matched to a gene. The CDR3 spans 16 residues. Germline V lookup: CDR1 LNHDA, CDR2 SQIVND (reference sequence).

V usage is TRBV2 and J usage is TRBJ1-2, with D possibly being TRBD1 (5 bases). The germline V gene has CDR1 SNHLY and CDR2 FYNNEI. The CDR3 runs 14 residues. Trimming cost V 8 bases and J 2 bases, with 15 bases left between them. Here the CDR3 DNA reads TGTGCCAGCGAAACCGGGGCGGGAAACTATGGCTACACCTTC. Amino acid sequence: CASETGAGNYGYTF.

The genes are TRBV28 and TRBJ1-5; 7 bases fit TRBD1. J was trimmed by 2 bases and V by 6 bases; bases with no gene match: 10. Per germline, CDR1 MDHEN and CDR2 SYDVKM. The CDR3 has 16 amino acids. The CDR3 bases are TGTGCCAGCAGACCTACGACAGGGAAGGGCAATCAGCCCCAGCATTTT. The encoded protein is CASRPTTGKGNQPQHF.

The chain uses TRBV29-1 and TRBJ2-2; TRBD2 agrees at 9 bases. CDR1 and CDR2 (germline): SQVTM, ANQGSEA. CDR3 length equals 16 residues. J lost 1 base, V lost 4 bases, and 7 bases had no gene match. This chain's CDR3 is CSVVGVAGENTGELFF. CDR3 DNA sequence: TGCAGCGTTGTGGGGGTAGCGGGGGAGAACACCGGGGAGCTGTTTTTT.

The rearrangement joins TRBV9 to TRBJ2-5; TRBD1 matches at 8 bases. This CDR3 region has 15 residues. J was trimmed by 0 bases and V by 3 bases; bases with no gene match: 4. The germline gives CDR1 SGDLS, CDR2 YYNGEE. CDR3 sequence (DNA): TGTGCCAGCAGCGCCAGGACAGGGTACCAAGAGACCCAGTACTTC. Translation: CASSARTGYQETQYF.

The gene calls are TRBV30 and TRBJ2-3; TRBD1 matches at 7 bases. The CDR3 is 14 residues long. The V and J ends lost 0 bases and 5 bases, in that order; junction bases with no gene match: 5. The germline CDR1 and CDR2 sequences are GTSNPN and SVGIG (reference sequence). The CDR3 bases are TGTGCCTGGAGTGTCCAACAGGGGCGAGATACGCAGTATTTT. Its protein product is CAWSVQQGRDTQYF.

The chain carries TRBV10-3 and TRBJ2-7; 11 nucleotides match TRBD2. Germline CDR1 reads ENHRY; CDR2 reads SYGVKD. The V segment lost 6 bases and the J segment 0 bases; nucleotides outside the gene matches: 1. The CDR3 sequence is 14 residues long. CDR3 sequence: CAISGLAGSYEQYF. The CDR3, as DNA: TGTGCCATCAGCGGACTAGCGGGCTCCTACGAGCAGTACTTC.

The genes are TRBV6-2 or TRBV6-3 and TRBJ1-5, with TRBD1 as a possible D gene (5 bases). This CDR3 spans 15 amino acids. The V gene's germline CDR1 is MNHEY and CDR2 SVGEGT. V was shortened by 6 bases and J by 2 bases, with 14 bases between the two germline ends. The CDR3 here is CASSDQGLRNQPQHF. The DNA of the CDR3 is TGTGCCAGCAGCGACCAGGGACTTCGCAATCAGCCCCAGCATTTT.

The chain joins TRBV6-5 to TRBJ2-7; 8 positions match TRBD1. V lost 8 bases, J lost 5 bases, and 11 bases stayed unmatched. The CDR3 runs 14 residues. CDR1 is MNHEY, CDR2 SVGAGI, per germline. The DNA of the CDR3 is TGTGCCAGCTTGGACAGGGCGGCTGACGACGAGCAGTACTTC. It is translated as CASLDRAADDEQYF.

V and J are TRBV7-2 and TRBJ2-1; D not certain. The CDR3 has 14 amino acids. Germline lookup yields CDR1 SGHTA and CDR2 FQGNSA. V was pared by 6 bases and J by 6 bases, with 15 bases between. The CDR3 DNA sequence: TGTGCCAGCAGAGAACGGCTCAACAGCAATGAGCAGTTCTTC. Protein product: CASRERLNSNEQFF.

The chain uses TRBV20-1 and TRBJ2-7; tentative D call: TRBD1 (6 bases). The CDR3 is made up of 13 amino acids. Between the trimmed V and J ends, which lost 3 bases and 4 bases, there was a span of 13 bases. Per germline, CDR1 DFQATT and CDR2 SNEGSKA (reference sequence). CDR3 sequence reads: CSASGRQAYEQYF. The CDR3 DNA sequence: TGCAGTGCTAGTGGGAGACAGGCTTACGAGCAGTACTTC.

The V and J genes are TRBV19 and TRBJ2-2; 10 bases match TRBD2. The CDR3 has 16 amino acids. The J segment lost 7 bases and the V segment lost 3 bases, leaving 8 bases of the junction unmatched. Germline CDR1 and CDR2: LNHDA and SQIVND (reference sequence). In DNA form, the CDR3 reads TGTGCCAGTAGTATTGGGCTAGCGGGAGCGGTCGGGGAGCTGTTTTTT. Its protein product is CASSIGLAGAVGELFF.

Written as DNA, the CDR3 is TGCGCCAGCAGCCCTACGCGGGCCCACACCGGGGAGCTGTTTTTT. Residues: CASSPTRAHTGELFF. V and J are TRBV4-3 and TRBJ2-2; a weak D match, TRBD2 (5 bases). The length of the CDR3 is 15 residues. In germline, CDR1 is LGHNA, CDR2 YSLEER. V shed 4 bases and J shed 3 bases, with 12 bases lying between them.

This clone was found a few times. The rearrangement links TRBV12-2 to TRBJ1-5; TRBD1 is taken as the D call from the table, unchecked against the DNA. TRBV12-2 is a pseudogene locus. The CDR3 totals 19 residues. Here the CDR3 reads CASRSRTANTLEGNQPQHF. The CDR3 DNA is TGTGCAAGTCGCTCACGGACAGCTAACACCTTAGAGGGTAATCAGCCCCAGCATTTT.

V is TRBV5-5 and J is TRBJ2-5, with D hard to call. V was cut by 0 bases and J by 1 base, with 7 bases left in between. Germline assignment: CDR1 SGHKS and CDR2 YYEKEE (reference sequence). This CDR3 has 14 residues. CDR3 sequence (DNA): TGTGCCAGCAGCTTGGCAGGCCTCCAAGAGACCCAGTACTTC. Its protein product is CASSLAGLQETQYF.

The chain links TRBV18 to TRBJ1-5; D uncertain. The CDR3 is 14 residues long. V lost 3 bases and J lost 3, with 9 bases in between. CDR1 is KGHSH, CDR2 LQKENI, per germline. The CDR3 region has the DNA TGTGCCAGCTCACCCCGGGGTTTCAATCAGCCCCAGCATTTT. Its protein is CASSPRGFNQPQHF.

The chain uses TRBV2 and TRBJ1-2, with no clear D. The CDR3 runs to 10 residues. Germline assignment: CDR1 SNHLY and CDR2 FYNNEI. V was pared by 11 bases and J by 3 bases, with 7 bases between. CDR3 in DNA: TGTGCCGGCGCGGACTATGGCTACACCTTC. Translation gives CAGADYGYTF. The complete variable domain, with remaining parts taken from reference TRBV2 and TRBJ1-2, reads EPEVTQTPSHQVTQMGQEVILRCVPISNHLYFYWYRQILGQKVEFLVSFYNNEISEKSEIFDDQFSVERPDGSNFTLKIRSTKLEDSAMYFCAGADYGYTFGSGTRLTVV.

The chain recombines TRBV5-1 with TRBJ2-7; the D gene is possibly TRBD2 (6 bases). This CDR3 contains 14 residues. CDR1 is SGHRS, CDR2 YFSETQ, per germline. V was shortened by 4 bases and J by 3 bases, with 14 bases between the two germline ends. CDR3 sequence (DNA): TGCGCCAGCAGCCCTTCCGGGACTTTCTACGAGCAGTACTTC. Translating gives CASSPSGTFYEQYF.

The chain combines TRBV3-1 (or the pseudogene TRBV3-2) with TRBJ2-7, with D uncertain. This CDR3 is 13 amino acids long. Germline assignment: CDR1 LGHDT and CDR2 YNNKEL (reference sequence). V was shortened by 2 bases and J by 2 bases, with 7 bases between the two germline ends. This CDR3 reads CASSQRGPYEQYF. DNA for the CDR3: TGTGCCAGCAGCCAACGAGGCCCCTACGAGCAGTACTTC.

The chain's CDR3 is CASSCLTGLSYNSPLHF. CDR3 nucleotides: TGCGCCAGCAGTTGCCTTACAGGGCTAAGTTATAATTCACCCCTCCACTTT. The V and J genes are TRBV10-1 and TRBJ1-6; tentatively, D is TRBD1 (6 bases). This CDR3 has 17 amino acids. Per germline, CDR1 WNHNN and CDR2 SYGVQD (reference sequence). V was pared by 5 bases and J by 4 bases, with 18 bases between.

V gene TRBV14 combines with J gene TRBJ2-1; TRBD2 aligns across 12 bases. This CDR3 is 15 amino acids long. The trim removed 5 bases at V and 4 bases at J, leaving 3 bases unmatched. Germline values: CDR1 SGHDN, CDR2 FVKESK. Here the CDR3 DNA reads TGTGCCAGCAGCTTACTAGCGGGGGGATACAATGAGCAGTTCTTC. Translating gives CASSLLAGGYNEQFF.